This T cell receptor (beta chain) was profiled in a study of T cell responses to AZD1222 COVID-19 vaccine. Study-level findings and limits: Clonal diversity was possibly underestimated; the donors were predominantly white British and more often female.

V lost 5 bases and J 5 bases, leaving 18 bases between the germline ends. There are 16 residues in the CDR3. Germline loops: CDR1 SEHNR, CDR2 FQNEAQ (reference sequence). Only in-frame clones appear in the TCRdb table, and some are missing; sequencing was by immunoSEQ multiplex PCR. The table shows 50,000 to 70,000 clones, with 75% to 90% occurring only once. Points on this clone: Its antigen is unknown.

This sequence was found in an adult in good health. The sequencing here drew on peripheral blood, taken on day 0 of MenACWY control vaccination. This chain joins TRBV7-9 and TRBJ2-2, with D maybe TRBD1 (8 bases). The CDR3 spells CASSPSDREGTGELFF. The CDR3 DNA reads as TGTGCCAGCAGCCCGTCGGACAGGGAGGGGACCGGGGAGCTGTTTTTT.